This TCR beta chain was retrieved from a study of blood T cell repertoires in COVID-19. The CDR3 covers 17 residues. CDR1 and CDR2 (germline): KGHDR, SFDVKD. J lost 6 bases, V lost 2 bases, and 13 bases had no gene match. In the original workflow: Counts of nucleated cells, estimated from reference gene primer amplification, were obtained. The assay was immunoSEQ multiplex PCR, and TCRdb's table has in-frame clones only and misses some. The V and J calls and clone size were taken over from that table, and D and trimming were inferred from the DNA. The sample comprises around 150,000 clones, around 73% of which are singletons, and roughly 9% rests with the top ten.

This rearrangement joins TRBV24-1 to TRBJ1-2; 8 nucleotides line up with TRBD1. This TCR derives from a woman between 45 and 65 years old with active or convalescent COVID-19. Specimen: peripheral blood. Here the CDR3 DNA reads TGTGCCACCAGTGATTCAGGGGCAGGGGGCGCCTATAATGGCTACACCTTC. Translating it yields CATSDSGAGGAYNGYTF.